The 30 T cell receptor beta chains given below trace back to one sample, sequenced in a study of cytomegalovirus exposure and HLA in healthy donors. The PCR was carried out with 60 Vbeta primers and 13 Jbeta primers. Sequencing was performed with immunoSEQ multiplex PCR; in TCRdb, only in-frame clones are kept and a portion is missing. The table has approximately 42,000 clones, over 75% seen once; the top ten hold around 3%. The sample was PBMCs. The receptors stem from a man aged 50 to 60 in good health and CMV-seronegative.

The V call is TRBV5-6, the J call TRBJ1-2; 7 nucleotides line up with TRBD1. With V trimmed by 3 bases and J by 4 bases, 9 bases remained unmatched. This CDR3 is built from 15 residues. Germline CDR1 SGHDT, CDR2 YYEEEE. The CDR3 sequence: CASSSLDRMVYGYTF. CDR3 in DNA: TGTGCCAGCAGCTCCTTGGACAGGATGGTCTATGGCTACACCTTC.

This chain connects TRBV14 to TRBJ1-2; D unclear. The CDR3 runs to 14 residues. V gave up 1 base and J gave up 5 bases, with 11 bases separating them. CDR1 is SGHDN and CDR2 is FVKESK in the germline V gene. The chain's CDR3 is CASSQGSTRYGYTF. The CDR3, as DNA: TGTGCCAGCAGCCAAGGTTCGACTCGATATGGCTACACCTTC.

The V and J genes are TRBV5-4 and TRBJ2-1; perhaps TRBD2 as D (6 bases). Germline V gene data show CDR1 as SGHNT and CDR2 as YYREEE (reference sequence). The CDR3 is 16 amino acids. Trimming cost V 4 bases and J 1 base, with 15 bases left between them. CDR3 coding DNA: TGTGCCAGCAGCCCGGGCGGGGCCGGGTCCTACAATGAGCAGTTCTTC. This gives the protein CASSPGGAGSYNEQFF.

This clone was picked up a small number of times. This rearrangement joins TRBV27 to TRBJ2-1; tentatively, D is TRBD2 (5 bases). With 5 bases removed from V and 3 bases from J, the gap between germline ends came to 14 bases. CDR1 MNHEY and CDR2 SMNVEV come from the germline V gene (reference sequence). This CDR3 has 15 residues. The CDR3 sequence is CASSPREGFYNEQFF. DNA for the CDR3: TGTGCCAGCAGTCCTCGTGAGGGCTTCTACAATGAGCAGTTCTTC.

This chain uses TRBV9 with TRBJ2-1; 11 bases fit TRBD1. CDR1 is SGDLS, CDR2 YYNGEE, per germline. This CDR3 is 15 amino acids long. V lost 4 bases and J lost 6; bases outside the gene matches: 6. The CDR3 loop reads CASSYGQGAINEQFF. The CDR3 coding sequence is TGTGCCAGCAGCTACGGACAGGGGGCAATCAATGAGCAGTTCTTC. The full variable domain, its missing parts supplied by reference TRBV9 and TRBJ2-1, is DSGVTQTPKHLITATGQRVTLRCSPRSGDLSVYWYQQSLDQGLQFLIQYYNGEERAKGNILERFSAQQFPDLHSELNLSSLELGDSALYFCASSYGQGAINEQFFGPGTRLTVL.

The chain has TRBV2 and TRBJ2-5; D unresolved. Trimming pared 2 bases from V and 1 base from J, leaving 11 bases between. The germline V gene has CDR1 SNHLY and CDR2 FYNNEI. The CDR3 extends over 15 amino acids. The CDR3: CASSERYRSQETQYF. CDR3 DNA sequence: TGTGCCAGCAGTGAAAGATATCGGAGCCAAGAGACCCAGTACTTC. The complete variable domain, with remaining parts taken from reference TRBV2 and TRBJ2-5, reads EPEVTQTPSHQVTQMGQEVILRCVPISNHLYFYWYRQILGQKVEFLVSFYNNEISEKSEIFDDQFSVERPDGSNFTLKIRSTKLEDSAMYFCASSERYRSQETQYFGPGTRLLVL.

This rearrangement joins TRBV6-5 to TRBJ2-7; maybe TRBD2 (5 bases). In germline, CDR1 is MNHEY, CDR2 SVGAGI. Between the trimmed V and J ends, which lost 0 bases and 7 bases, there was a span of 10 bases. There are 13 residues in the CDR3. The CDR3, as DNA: TGTGCCAGCAGTTACTCGGCGGGCGGGGAGCAGTACTTC. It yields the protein CASSYSAGGEQYF.

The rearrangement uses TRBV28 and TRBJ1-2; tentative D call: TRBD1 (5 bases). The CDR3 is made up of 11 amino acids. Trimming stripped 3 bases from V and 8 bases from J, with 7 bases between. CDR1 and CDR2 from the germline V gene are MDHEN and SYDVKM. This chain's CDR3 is CASSLGGGYTF. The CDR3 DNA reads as TGTGCCAGCAGTTTGGGGGGAGGCTACACCTTC.

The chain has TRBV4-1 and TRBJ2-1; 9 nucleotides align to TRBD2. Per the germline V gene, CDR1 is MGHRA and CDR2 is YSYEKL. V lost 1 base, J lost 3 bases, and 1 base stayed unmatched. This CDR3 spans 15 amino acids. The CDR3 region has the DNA TGCGCCAGCAGCCAAGGACTAGCGGACTACAATGAGCAGTTCTTC. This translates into CASSQGLADYNEQFF.

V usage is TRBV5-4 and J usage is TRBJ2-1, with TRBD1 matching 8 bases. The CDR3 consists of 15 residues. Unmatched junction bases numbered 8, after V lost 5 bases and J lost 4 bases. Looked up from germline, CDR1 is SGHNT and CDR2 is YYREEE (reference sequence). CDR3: CASRMGTGDYNEQFF. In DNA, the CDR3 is TGTGCCAGCAGGATGGGGACAGGCGATTACAATGAGCAGTTCTTC.

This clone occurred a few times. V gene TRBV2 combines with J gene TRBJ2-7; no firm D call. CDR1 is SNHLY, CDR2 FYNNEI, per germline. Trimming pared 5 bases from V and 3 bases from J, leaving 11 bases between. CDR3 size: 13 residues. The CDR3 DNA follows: TGTGCCAGCAGTTCCGGCGGAGACTACGAGCAGTACTTC. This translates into CASSSGGDYEQYF.

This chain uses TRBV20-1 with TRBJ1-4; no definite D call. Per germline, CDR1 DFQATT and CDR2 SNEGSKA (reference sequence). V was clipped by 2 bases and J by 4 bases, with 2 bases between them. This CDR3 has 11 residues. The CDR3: CSARHNEKLFF. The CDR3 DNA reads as TGCAGTGCTAGACATAATGAAAAACTGTTTTTT.

CDR3 region: CASSYSSYEQYF. The DNA of the CDR3 is TGTGCCAGCAGTTACTCGTCCTACGAGCAGTACTTC. The V call is TRBV28, the J call TRBJ2-7; D is ambiguous. Trimming took off 4 bases at V and 1 base at J, with 5 bases between the two ends. The CDR3 loop spans 12 amino acids. From germline, CDR1 is MDHEN and CDR2 SYDVKM. Full variable domain (rest looked up from reference TRBV28 and TRBJ2-7): DVKVTQSSRYLVKRTGEKVFLECVQDMDHENMFWYRQDPGLGLRLIYFSYDVKMKEKGDIPEGYSVSREKKERFSLILESASTNQTSMYLCASSYSSYEQYFGPGTRLTVT.

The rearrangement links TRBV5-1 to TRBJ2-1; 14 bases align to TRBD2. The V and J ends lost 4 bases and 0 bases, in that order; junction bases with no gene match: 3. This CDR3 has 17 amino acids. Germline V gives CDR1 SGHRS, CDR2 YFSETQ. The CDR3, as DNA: TGCGCCAGCAGCCGACTAGCGGGGGGGAGCTCCTACAATGAGCAGTTCTTC. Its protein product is CASSRLAGGSSYNEQFF.

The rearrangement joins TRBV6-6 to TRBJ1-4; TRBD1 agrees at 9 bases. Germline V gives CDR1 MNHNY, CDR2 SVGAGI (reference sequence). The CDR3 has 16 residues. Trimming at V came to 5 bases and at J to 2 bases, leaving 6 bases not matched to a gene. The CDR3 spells CASSPRDRETNEKLFF. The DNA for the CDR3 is TGTGCCAGCAGTCCCAGGGACAGGGAGACTAATGAAAAACTGTTTTTT.

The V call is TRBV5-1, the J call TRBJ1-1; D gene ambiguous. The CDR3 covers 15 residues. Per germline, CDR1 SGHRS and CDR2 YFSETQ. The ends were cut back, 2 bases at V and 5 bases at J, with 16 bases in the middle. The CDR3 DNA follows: TGCGCCAGCAGCTTTCTATTGGGTCGGGAAACTGAAGCTTTCTTT. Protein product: CASSFLLGRETEAFF.

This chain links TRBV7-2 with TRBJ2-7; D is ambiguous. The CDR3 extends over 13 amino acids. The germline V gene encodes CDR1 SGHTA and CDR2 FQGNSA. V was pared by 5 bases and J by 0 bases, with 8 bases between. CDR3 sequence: CASSLSSSYEQYF. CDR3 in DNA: TGTGCCAGCAGCCTCTCGAGCTCCTACGAGCAGTACTTC.

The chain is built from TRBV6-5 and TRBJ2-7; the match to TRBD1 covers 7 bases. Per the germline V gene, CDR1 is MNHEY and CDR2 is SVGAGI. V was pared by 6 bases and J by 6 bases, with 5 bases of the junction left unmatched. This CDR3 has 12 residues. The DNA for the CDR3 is TGTGCCAGCAGGAGACAGGGTGGCGAGCAGTACTTC. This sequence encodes CASRRQGGEQYF.

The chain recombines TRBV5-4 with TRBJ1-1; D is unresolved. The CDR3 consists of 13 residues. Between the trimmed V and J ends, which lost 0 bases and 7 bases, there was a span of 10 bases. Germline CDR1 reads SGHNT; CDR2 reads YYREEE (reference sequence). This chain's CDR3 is CASSLEREDEAFF. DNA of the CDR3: TGTGCCAGCAGCTTGGAACGGGAGGATGAAGCTTTCTTT. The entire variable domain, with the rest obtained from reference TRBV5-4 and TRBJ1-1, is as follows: ETGVTQSPTHLIKTRGQQVTLRCSSQSGHNTVSWYQQALGQGPQFIFQYYREEENGRGNFPPRFSGLQFPNYSSELNVNALELDDSALYLCASSLEREDEAFFGQGTRLTVV.

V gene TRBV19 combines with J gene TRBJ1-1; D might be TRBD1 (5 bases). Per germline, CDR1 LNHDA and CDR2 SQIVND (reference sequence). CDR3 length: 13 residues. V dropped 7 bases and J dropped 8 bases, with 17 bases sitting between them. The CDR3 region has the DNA TGTGCCAGTACGGCAGGGTACCTGCCAGAAGCTTTCTTT. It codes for CASTAGYLPEAFF.

CDR3 loop: CASSFSRGQGRGEQYF. As DNA, the CDR3 is TGTGCCAGCAGCTTTTCACGTGGACAGGGTAGAGGTGAGCAGTACTTC. This rearrangement joins TRBV7-9 to TRBJ2-7; 8 bases fit TRBD1. J gave up 7 bases and V 3 bases, and 14 bases lay outside the gene matches. Germline values: CDR1 SEHNR, CDR2 FQNEAQ (reference sequence). This CDR3 spans 16 amino acids.

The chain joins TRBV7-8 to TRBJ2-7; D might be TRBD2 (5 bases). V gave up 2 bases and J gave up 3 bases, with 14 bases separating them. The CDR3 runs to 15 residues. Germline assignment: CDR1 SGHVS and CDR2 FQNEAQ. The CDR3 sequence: CASSLLPGVNYEQYF. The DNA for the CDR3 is TGTGCCAGCAGCTTATTGCCCGGGGTGAACTACGAGCAGTACTTC.

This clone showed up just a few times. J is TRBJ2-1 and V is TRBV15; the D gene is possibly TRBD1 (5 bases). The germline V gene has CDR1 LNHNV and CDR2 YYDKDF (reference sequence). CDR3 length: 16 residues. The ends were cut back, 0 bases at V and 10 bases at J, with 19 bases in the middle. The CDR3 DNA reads TGTGCCACCAGCAGAGATTTAGGGGCCGACAATGTAGAGCAGTTCTTC. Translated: CATSRDLGADNVEQFF.

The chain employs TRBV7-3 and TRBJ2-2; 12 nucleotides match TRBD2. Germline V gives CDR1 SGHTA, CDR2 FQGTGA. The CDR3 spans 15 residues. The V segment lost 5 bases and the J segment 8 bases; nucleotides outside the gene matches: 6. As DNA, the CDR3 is TGTGCCAGCAGCCCCACTAGCGGGGGGCAGGGGGAGCTGTTTTTT. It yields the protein CASSPTSGGQGELFF.

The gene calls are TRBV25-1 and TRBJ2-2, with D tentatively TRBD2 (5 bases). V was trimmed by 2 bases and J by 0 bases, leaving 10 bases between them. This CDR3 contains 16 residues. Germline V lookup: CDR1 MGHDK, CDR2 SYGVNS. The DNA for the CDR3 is TGTGCCAGCAGTGAAGAACGCGGGTCGAACACCGGGGAGCTGTTTTTT. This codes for CASSEERGSNTGELFF.

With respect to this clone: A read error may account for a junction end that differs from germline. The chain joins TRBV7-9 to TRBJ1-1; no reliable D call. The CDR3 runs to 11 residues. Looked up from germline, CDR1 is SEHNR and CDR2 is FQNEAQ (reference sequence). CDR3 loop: CSSSLGATGFF. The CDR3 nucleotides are TGTTCCAGCAGCTTGGGAGCTACCGGTTTCTTT.

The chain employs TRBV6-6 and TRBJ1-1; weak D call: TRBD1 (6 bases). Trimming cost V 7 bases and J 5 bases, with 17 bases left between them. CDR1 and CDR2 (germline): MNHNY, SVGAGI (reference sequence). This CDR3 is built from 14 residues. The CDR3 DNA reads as TGTGCCAGCACCGCGGGGGCGGGAAGAACTGAAGCTTTCTTT. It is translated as CASTAGAGRTEAFF.

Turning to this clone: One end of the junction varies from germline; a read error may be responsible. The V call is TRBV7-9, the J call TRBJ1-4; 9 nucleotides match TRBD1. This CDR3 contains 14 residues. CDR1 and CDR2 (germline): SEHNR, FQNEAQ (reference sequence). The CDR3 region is CSSSLGQGSEKLFF. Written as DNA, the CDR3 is TGTTCCAGCAGCTTGGGACAGGGAAGCGAAAAACTGTTTTTT. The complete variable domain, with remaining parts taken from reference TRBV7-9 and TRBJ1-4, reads DTGVSQNPRHKITKRGQNVTFRCDPISEHNRLYWYRQTLGQGPEFLTYFQNEAQLEKSRLLSDRFSAERPKGSFSTLEIQRTEQGDSAMYLCSSSLGQGSEKLFFGSGTQLSVL.

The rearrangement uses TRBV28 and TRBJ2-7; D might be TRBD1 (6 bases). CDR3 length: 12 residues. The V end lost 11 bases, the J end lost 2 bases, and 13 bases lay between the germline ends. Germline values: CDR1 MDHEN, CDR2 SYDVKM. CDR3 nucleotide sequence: TGTGCCCACGGGCGACAGGCCTACGAGCAGTACTTC. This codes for CAHGRQAYEQYF.

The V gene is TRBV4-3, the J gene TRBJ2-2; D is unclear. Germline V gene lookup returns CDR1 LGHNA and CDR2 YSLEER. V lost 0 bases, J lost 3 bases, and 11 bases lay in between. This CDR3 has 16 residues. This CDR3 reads CASSQDRGSYTGELFF. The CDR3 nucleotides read TGCGCCAGCAGCCAAGATCGCGGCTCATACACCGGGGAGCTGTTTTTT.